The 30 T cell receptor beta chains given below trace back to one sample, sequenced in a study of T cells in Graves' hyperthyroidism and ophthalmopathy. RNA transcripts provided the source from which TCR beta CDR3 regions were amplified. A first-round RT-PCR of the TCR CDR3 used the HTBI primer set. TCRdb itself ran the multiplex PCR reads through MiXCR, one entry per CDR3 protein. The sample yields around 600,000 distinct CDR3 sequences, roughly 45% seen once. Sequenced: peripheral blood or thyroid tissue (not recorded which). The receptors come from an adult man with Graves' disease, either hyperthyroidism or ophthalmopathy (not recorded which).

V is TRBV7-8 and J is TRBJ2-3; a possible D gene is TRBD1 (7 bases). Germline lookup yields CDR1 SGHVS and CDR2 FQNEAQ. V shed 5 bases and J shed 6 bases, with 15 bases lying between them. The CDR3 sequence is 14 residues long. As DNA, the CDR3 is TGTGCCAGCAGCCAGGGGGGTAGAATGGATACGCAGTATTTT. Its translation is CASSQGGRMDTQYF.

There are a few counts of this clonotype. The DNA for the CDR3 is TGCAGCGTTGTAGAACAGGTGAATACCTACGAGCAGTACTTC. Amino acid sequence: CSVVEQVNTYEQYF. This rearrangement joins TRBV29-1 to TRBJ2-7; weak D call: TRBD1 (5 bases). Germline loops: CDR1 SQVTM, CDR2 ANQGSEA. This CDR3 region has 14 residues. V shed 4 bases and J shed 2 bases, with 15 bases lying between them.

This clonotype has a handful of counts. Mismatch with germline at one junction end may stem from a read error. The CDR3 bases are TGTGCCAGCAGTGAGCAGAAAAGCTCCTACGAGCAGTACTTC. This gives the protein CASSEQKSSYEQYF. This rearrangement joins TRBV10-3 to TRBJ2-7, with D hard to call. CDR3 size: 14 residues. Per the germline V gene, CDR1 is ENHRY and CDR2 is SYGVKD.

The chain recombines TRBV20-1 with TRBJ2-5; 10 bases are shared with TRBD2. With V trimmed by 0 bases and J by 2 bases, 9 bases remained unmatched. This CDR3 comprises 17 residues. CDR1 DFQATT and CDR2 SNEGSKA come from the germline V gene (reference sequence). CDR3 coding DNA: TGCAGTGCTAGAGAGCCCTCACTAGCGGGGCGGCAAGAGACCCAGTACTTC. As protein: CSAREPSLAGRQETQYF.

The CDR3 nucleotides read TGTGCCAGCAGTCCCCCCGGGACACCCCTAGGCTACACCTTC. It yields the protein CASSPPGTPLGYTF. V gene TRBV7-9 combines with J gene TRBJ1-2, with TRBD1 as a possible D gene (6 bases). Trimming took off 6 bases at V and 8 bases at J, with 19 bases between the two ends. This CDR3 is built from 14 residues. CDR1 and CDR2 (germline): SEHNR, FQNEAQ (reference sequence).

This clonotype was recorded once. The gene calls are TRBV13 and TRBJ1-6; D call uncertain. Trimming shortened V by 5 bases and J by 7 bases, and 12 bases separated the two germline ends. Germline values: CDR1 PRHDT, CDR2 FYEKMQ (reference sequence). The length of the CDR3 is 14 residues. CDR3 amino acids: CASSSPQENSPLHF. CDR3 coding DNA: TGTGCCAGCAGCAGCCCCCAGGAGAATTCACCCCTCCACTTT.

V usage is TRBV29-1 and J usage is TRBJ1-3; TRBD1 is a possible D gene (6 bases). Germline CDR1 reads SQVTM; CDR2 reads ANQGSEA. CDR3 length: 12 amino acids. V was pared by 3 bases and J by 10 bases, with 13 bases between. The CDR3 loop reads CSVESRGETIYF. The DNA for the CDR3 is TGCAGCGTTGAGTCCAGGGGAGAGACCATATATTTT.

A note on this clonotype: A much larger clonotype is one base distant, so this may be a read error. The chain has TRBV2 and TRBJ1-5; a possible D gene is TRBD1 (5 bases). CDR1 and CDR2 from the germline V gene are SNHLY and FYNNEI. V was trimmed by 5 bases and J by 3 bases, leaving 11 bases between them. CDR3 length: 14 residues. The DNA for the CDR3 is TGTGCCAGCAGTTTAGGGGAGCACAATCAGCCCCAGCATTTT. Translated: CASSLGEHNQPQHF.

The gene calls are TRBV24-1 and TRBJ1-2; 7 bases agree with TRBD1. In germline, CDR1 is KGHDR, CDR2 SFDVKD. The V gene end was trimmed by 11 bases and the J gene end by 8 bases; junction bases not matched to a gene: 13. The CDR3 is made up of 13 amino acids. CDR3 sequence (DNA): TGTGCCAGCTCACCCACGGACAGGCGAGGCTACACCTTC. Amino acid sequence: CASSPTDRRGYTF.

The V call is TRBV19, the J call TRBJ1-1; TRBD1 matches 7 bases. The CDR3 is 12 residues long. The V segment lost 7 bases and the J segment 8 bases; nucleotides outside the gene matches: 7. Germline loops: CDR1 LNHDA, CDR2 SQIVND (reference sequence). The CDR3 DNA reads TGTGCCAGTACCATCGCGGGACAGGAAGCTTTCTTT. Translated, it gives CASTIAGQEAFF.

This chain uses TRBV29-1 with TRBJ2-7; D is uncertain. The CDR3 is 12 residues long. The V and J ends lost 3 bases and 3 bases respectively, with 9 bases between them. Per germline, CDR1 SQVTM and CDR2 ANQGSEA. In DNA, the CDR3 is TGCAGCGTTGAGGGAACCCTCTACGAGCAGTACTTC. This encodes CSVEGTLYEQYF.

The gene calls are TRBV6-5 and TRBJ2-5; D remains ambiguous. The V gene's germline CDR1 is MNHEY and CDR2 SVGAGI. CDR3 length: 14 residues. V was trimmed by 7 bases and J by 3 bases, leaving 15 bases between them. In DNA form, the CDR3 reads TGTGCCAGCACTAAGAGGTCAACTAAAGAGACCCAGTACTTC. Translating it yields CASTKRSTKETQYF.

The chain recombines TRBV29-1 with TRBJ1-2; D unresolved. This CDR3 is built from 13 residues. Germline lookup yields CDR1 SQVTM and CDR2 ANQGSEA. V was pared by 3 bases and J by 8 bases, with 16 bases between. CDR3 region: CSVEARSNRGYTF. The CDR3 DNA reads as TGCAGCGTTGAGGCCCGGAGTAATCGGGGCTACACCTTC.

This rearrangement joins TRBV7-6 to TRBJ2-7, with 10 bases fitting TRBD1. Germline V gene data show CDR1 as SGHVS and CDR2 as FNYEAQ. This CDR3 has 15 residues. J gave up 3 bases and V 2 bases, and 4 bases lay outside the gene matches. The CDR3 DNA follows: TGTGCCAGCAGCTTACCCGGGACAGGGGACTACGAGCAGTACTTC. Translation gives CASSLPGTGDYEQYF.

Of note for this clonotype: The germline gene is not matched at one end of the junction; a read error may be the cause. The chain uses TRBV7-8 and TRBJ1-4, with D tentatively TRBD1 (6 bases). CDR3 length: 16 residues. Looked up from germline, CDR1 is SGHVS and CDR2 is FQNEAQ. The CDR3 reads CASSKRTGTTNEKLFF. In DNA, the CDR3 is TGTGCCAGCAGCAAGAGGACCGGGACAACAAATGAAAAACTGTTTTTT.

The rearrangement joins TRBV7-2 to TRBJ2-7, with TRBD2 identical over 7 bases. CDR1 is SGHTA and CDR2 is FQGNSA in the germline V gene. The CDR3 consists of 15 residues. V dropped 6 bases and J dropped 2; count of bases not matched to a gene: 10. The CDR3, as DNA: TGTGCCAGCAGTTTGTGGGCTAGCGGCGCCTACGAGCAGTACTTC. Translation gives CASSLWASGAYEQYF.

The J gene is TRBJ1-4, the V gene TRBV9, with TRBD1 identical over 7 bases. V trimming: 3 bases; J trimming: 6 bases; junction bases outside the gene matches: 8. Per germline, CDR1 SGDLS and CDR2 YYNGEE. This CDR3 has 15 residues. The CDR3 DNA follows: TGTGCCAGCAGCGCTTCCGGGACAGCCCATGAAAAACTGTTTTTT. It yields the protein CASSASGTAHEKLFF.

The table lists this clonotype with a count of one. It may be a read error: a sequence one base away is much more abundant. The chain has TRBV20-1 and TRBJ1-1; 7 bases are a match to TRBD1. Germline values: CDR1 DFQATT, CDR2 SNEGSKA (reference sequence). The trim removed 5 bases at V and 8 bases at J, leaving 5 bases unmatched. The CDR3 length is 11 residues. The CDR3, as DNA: TGCAGTGCTGGCCCCAGGGGGGAAGCTTTCTTT. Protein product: CSAGPRGEAFF.

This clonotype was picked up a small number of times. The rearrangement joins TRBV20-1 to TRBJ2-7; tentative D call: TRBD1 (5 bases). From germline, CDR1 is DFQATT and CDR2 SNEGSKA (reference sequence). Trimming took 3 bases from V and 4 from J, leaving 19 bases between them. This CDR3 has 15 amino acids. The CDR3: CSASGALFDGYEQYF. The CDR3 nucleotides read TGCAGTGCTAGTGGGGCGTTATTCGACGGGTACGAGCAGTACTTC.

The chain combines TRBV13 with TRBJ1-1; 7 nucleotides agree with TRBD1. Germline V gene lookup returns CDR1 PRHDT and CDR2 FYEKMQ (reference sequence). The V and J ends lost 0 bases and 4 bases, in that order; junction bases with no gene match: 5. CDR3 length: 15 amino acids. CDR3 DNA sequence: TGTGCCAGCAGCTTAGGCGACAGGGCGCGCACTGAAGCTTTCTTT. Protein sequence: CASSLGDRARTEAFF.

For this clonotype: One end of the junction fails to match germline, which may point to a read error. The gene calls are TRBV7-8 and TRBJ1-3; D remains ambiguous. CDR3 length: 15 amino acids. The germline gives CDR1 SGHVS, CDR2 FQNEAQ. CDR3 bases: TGTGTCAGCAGCTCGGAGCGTACCTCTGGAAACACCATATATTTT. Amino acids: CVSSSERTSGNTIYF. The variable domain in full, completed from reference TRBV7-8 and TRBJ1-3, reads GAGVSQSPRYKVAKRGQDVALRCDPISGHVSLFWYQQALGQGPEFLTYFQNEAQLDKSGLPSDRFFAERPEGSVSTLKIQRTQQEDSAVYLCVSSSERTSGNTIYFGEGSWLTVV.

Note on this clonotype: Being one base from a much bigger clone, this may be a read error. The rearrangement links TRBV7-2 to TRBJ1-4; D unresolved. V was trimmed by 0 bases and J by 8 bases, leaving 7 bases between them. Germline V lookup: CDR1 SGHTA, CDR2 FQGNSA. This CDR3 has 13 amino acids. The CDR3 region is CASSLATREKLFF. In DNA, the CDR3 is TGTGCCAGCAGCTTAGCGACGCGGGAAAAACTGTTTTTT.

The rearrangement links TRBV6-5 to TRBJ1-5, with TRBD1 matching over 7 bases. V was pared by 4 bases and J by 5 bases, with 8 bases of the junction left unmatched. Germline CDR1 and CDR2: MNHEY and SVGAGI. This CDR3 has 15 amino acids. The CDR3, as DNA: TGTGCCAGCAGTTTTGGGACAGCTAGGGATCAGCCCCAGCATTTT. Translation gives CASSFGTARDQPQHF.

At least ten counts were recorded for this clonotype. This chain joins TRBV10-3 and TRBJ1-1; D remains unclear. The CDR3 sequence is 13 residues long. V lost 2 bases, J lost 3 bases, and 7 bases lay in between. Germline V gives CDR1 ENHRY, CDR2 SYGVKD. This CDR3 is CAISELLDTEAFF. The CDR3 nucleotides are TGTGCCATCAGTGAGCTCCTGGACACTGAAGCTTTCTTT.

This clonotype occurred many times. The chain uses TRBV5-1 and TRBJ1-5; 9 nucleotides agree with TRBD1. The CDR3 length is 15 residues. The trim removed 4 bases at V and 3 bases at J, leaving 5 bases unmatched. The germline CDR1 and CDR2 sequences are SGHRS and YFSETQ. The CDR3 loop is CASSRTGDVNQPQHF. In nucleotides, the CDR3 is TGCGCCAGCAGCCGGACAGGGGACGTCAATCAGCCCCAGCATTTT. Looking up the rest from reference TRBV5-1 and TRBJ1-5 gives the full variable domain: KAGVTQTPRYLIKTRGQQVTLSCSPISGHRSVSWYQQTPGQGLQFLFEYFSETQRNKGNFPGRFSGRQFSNSRSEMNVSTLELGDSALYLCASSRTGDVNQPQHFGDGTRLSIL.

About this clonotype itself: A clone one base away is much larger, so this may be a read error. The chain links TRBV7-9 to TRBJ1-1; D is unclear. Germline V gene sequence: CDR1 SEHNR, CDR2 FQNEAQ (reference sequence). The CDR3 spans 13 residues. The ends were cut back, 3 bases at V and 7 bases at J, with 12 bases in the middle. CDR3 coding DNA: TGTGCCAGCAGCTTCGGAGGGATTTATGAAGCTTTCTTT. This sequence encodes CASSFGGIYEAFF.

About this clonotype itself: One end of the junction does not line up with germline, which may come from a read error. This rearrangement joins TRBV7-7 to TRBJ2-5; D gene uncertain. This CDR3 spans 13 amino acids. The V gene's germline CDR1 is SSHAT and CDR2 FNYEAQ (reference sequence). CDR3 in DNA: TGTGCTAGCAGCTTAGTCGCCGCGCAGACCCAGTACTTC. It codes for CASSLVAAQTQYF.

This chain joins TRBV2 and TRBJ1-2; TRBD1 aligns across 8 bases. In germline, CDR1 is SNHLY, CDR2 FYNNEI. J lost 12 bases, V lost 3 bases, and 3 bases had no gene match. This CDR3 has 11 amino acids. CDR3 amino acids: CASSEDRANTF. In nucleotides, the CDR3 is TGTGCCAGCAGTGAGGACAGGGCGAACACCTTC. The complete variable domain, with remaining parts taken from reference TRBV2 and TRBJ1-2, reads EPEVTQTPSHQVTQMGQEVILRCVPISNHLYFYWYRQILGQKVEFLVSFYNNEISEKSEIFDDQFSVERPDGSNFTLKIRSTKLEDSAMYFCASSEDRANTFGSGTRLTVV.

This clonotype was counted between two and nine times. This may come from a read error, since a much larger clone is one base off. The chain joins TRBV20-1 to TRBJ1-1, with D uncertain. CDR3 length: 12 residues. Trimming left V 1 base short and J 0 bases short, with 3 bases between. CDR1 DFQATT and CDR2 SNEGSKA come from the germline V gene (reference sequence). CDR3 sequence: CSARGVNTEAFF. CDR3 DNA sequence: TGCAGTGCTAGAGGGGTGAACACTGAAGCTTTCTTT.

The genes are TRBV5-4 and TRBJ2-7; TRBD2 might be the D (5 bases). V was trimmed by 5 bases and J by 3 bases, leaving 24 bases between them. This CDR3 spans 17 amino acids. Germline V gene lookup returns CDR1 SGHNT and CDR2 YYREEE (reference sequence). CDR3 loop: CASSYSAGLPSNYEQYF. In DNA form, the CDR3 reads TGTGCCAGCAGTTACTCCGCCGGACTCCCGAGCAACTACGAGCAGTACTTC. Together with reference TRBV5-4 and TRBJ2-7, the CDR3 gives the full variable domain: ETGVTQSPTHLIKTRGQQVTLRCSSQSGHNTVSWYQQALGQGPQFIFQYYREEENGRGNFPPRFSGLQFPNYSSELNVNALELDDSALYLCASSYSAGLPSNYEQYFGPGTRLTVT.